The text below deals with one T cell receptor beta chain. Antigen specificity is unknown. The source of the sample is a study of cytomegalovirus exposure and HLA in healthy donors. Study results and limitations: Certain indistinguishable V segments, among them TRBV6-2 and TRBV6-3, were excluded.

J lost 6 bases, V lost 5 bases, and 8 bases had no gene match. Looked up from germline, CDR1 is MNHEY and CDR2 is SVGAGI. This CDR3 comprises 15 residues. Primers for the PCR totalled 60 Vbeta and 13 Jbeta. Method: immunoSEQ multiplex PCR; TCRdb's copy keeps in-frame clones and lacks some. The table shows 150,000 to 200,000 clones, with about 90% occurring only once. What was sequenced was PBMCs. The chain uses TRBV6-5 and TRBJ2-1, with 9 bases lining up with TRBD1. The receptor was isolated from a boy under 10 years old in good health and CMV-seronegative. The CDR3 DNA reads TGTGCCAGCAGTCCGGGACAGGGAGGTTTCAATGAGCAGTTCTTC. This encodes CASSPGQGGFNEQFF.